A selection of T cell receptor beta chains follows, all from one sample in a study of shared clonotypes between healthy human individuals. Data came from immunoSEQ multiplex PCR; TCRdb stores just in-frame clones and leaves some out. The sample contains hundreds of thousands of clones, roughly 97% of which appear only once. Sequencing was performed on naive CD4+ T cells sorted from blood. The receptor source for this set is a young woman in good health. Both conserved end residues are part of each CDR3. A D gene is named only where the DNA matches it firmly. Clone size is given for some rows only: seen once, a few or many times, or a class if the clone is expanded.

D: NA; J: TRBJ2-2; V: TRBV5-1; size: NA; DNA: TGCGCCAGCAGCCCTCAGGGTAGCGCAGAATCGAACACCGGGGAGCTGTTTTTT; CDR3: CASSPQGSAESNTGELFF
D: NA; J: TRBJ2-3; V: TRBV14; size: NA; DNA: TGTGCCAGCAGCCATGGTCCCGGAACCACTAGCACAGATACGCAGTATTTT; CDR3: CASSHGPGTTSTDTQYF
D: NA; J: TRBJ1-1; V: TRBV28; size: NA; DNA: TGTGCCAGCAGTTTTAAGACTGAAGCTTTCTTT; CDR3: CASSFKTEAFF
D: NA; J: TRBJ1-1; V: TRBV19; size: NA; DNA: TGTGCCAGTAGTATATTTTCATCCGGACCGTTCCAAGCTTTCTTT; CDR3: CASSIFSSGPFQAFF
D: NA; J: TRBJ1-1; V: TRBV7-2; size: NA; DNA: TGTGCCAGCAGTTTATGGACTGAAGCTTTCTTT; CDR3: CASSLWTEAFF
D: NA; J: TRBJ2-2; V: TRBV6-5; size: NA; DNA: TGTGCCAGCAGTTACCGATGGGGGGCCGACACCGGGGAGCTGTTTTTT; CDR3: CASSYRWGADTGELFF
D: NA; J: TRBJ2-2; V: TRBV11-2; size: NA; DNA: TGTGCCAGCAGCCTCACGGGACAGAACACCGGGGAGCTGTTTTTT; CDR3: CASSLTGQNTGELFF
D: NA; J: TRBJ2-6; V: TRBV5-4; size: NA; DNA: TGTGCCAGCAGTCGGGACCCTGGGGCCAACGTCCTGACTTTC; CDR3: CASSRDPGANVLTF
D: NA; J: TRBJ1-6; V: TRBV30; size: NA; DNA: TGTGCCTGGAGTGATCTGTCCTATAATTCACCCCTCCACTTT; CDR3: CAWSDLSYNSPLHF
D: NA; J: TRBJ1-2; V: TRBV28; size: once; DNA: TGTGCCAGCAGCGTACGGGGAGGCTATGGCTACACCTTC; CDR3: CASSVRGGYGYTF
D: NA; J: TRBJ1-2; V: TRBV7-9; size: NA; DNA: TGTGCCAGCAGCTTAGAACTACTCTATGGCTACACCTTC; CDR3: CASSLELLYGYTF
D: NA; J: TRBJ1-4; V: TRBV7-2; size: NA; DNA: TGTGCCAGCAGTGTGGGGGCAACTAATGAAAAACTGTTTTTT; CDR3: CASSVGATNEKLFF
D: NA; J: TRBJ1-1; V: TRBV5-5; size: NA; DNA: TGTGCCAGCAGCTTGGAAGGGGCTGGTACTGAAGCTTTCTTT; CDR3: CASSLEGAGTEAFF
D: NA; J: TRBJ2-1; V: TRBV11-2; size: NA; DNA: TGTGCCAGCAGCTTTCGGGGACTCAACTACAATGAGCAGTTCTTC; CDR3: CASSFRGLNYNEQFF
D: TRBD2; J: TRBJ2-1; V: TRBV10-3; size: NA; DNA: TGTGCCATCACCAGTCCGGGAGGAAGATACAATGAGCAGTTCTTC; CDR3: CAITSPGGRYNEQFF
D: NA; J: TRBJ1-2; V: TRBV28; size: NA; DNA: TGTGCCAGCAGTTTCGTCGAAACAGTTGACTACACCTTC; CDR3: CASSFVETVDYTF
D: TRBD1; J: TRBJ2-7; V: TRBV4-2; size: NA; DNA: TGTGCCAGCAGCCGCGCATTCGACAGGGGGAACTCCTACGAGCAGTACTTC; CDR3: CASSRAFDRGNSYEQYF
D: TRBD1; J: TRBJ2-7; V: TRBV2; size: NA; DNA: TGTGCCAGCAGTGATTGGACAGGGAGCTCCTACGAGCAGTACTTC; CDR3: CASSDWTGSSYEQYF
D: NA; J: TRBJ1-1; V: TRBV28; size: NA; DNA: TGTGCCAGCAGTTTATTGGCTGAAGCTTTCTTT; CDR3: CASSLLAEAFF
D: NA; J: TRBJ1-5; V: TRBV10-1; size: NA; DNA: TGCGCCAGCAGTGAGTCGGGGGGTCTTCAGCCCCAGCATTTT; CDR3: CASSESGGLQPQHF
D: NA; J: TRBJ2-7; V: TRBV5-1; size: NA; DNA: TGCGCCAGCAGCTTGACGACCGGGATGTCCTACGAGCAGTACTTC; CDR3: CASSLTTGMSYEQYF
D: TRBD2; J: TRBJ2-1; V: TRBV5-1; size: NA; DNA: TGCGCCAGCAGCTTGGGGACTAGCGGGGACAATGAGCAGTTCTTC; CDR3: CASSLGTSGDNEQFF
D: NA; J: TRBJ2-7; V: TRBV27; size: NA; DNA: TGTGCCAGCAGATCCCCCAAGGGACGAAAAACCTACGAGCAGTACTTC; CDR3: CASRSPKGRKTYEQYF
D: TRBD1; J: TRBJ2-7; V: TRBV30; size: NA; DNA: TGTGCCTGGAGGGGTTGGGGGACAGGCTCCTACGAGCAGTACTTC; CDR3: CAWRGWGTGSYEQYF
D: TRBD1; J: TRBJ2-6; V: TRBV7-8; size: once; DNA: TGTGCCAGCAGCACCCGGACAGGGCAAAAGACTGGGGCCAACGTCCTGACTTTC; CDR3: CASSTRTGQKTGANVLTF
D: NA; J: TRBJ1-4; V: TRBV28; size: few; DNA: TGTGCCAGCAGTTCGACGAGTGAAAAACTGTTTTTT; CDR3: CASSSTSEKLFF
D: NA; J: TRBJ1-5; V: TRBV19; size: few; DNA: TGTGCCAGTAGTATGACCGGTAATCAGCCCCAGCATTTT; CDR3: CASSMTGNQPQHF
D: NA; J: TRBJ1-5; V: TRBV6-1; size: NA; DNA: TGTGCCAGCAGTGCCACCGACAGGAAGGGCAATCAGCCCCAGCATTTT; CDR3: CASSATDRKGNQPQHF
D: NA; J: TRBJ1-1; V: TRBV4-1; size: NA; DNA: TGCGCCAGCAGCCGCGGATTCGTCGGACAGGAAGCTTTCTTT; CDR3: CASSRGFVGQEAFF
D: TRBD2; J: TRBJ2-7; V: TRBV18; size: NA; DNA: TGTGCCAGCTCACCACGGTCGACTAGCAACGAGCAGTACTTC; CDR3: CASSPRSTSNEQYF
D: NA; J: TRBJ1-3; V: TRBV28; size: NA; DNA: TGTGCCAGCAGACCACCCGGCAGGGCTTACACCATATATTTT; CDR3: CASRPPGRAYTIYF
D: NA; J: TRBJ1-1; V: TRBV27; size: NA; DNA: TGTGCCAGCAGTTTACGGGGGAACACTGAAGCTTTCTTT; CDR3: CASSLRGNTEAFF
D: TRBD1; J: TRBJ2-5; V: TRBV7-9; size: NA; DNA: TGTGCCAGCAGCTGGGGACAGGGCTATGATTCGGAGACCCAGTACTTC; CDR3: CASSWGQGYDSETQYF